Below, 3 T cell receptor beta chains from the same sample are listed, as sequenced in a study of blood T cell repertoires in COVID-19. Assay used: immunoSEQ multiplex PCR; TCRdb lists only in-frame clones, some missing. This sample has some 48,000 clones, with 70% to 90% found just once. The sample was peripheral blood. These receptors were collected from a man aged 50 to 59 with active COVID-19.

The genes are TRBV7-9 and TRBJ2-5, with 9 bases aligning to TRBD2. J gave up 4 bases and V 5 bases, and 14 bases lay outside the gene matches. CDR3 length equals 17 residues. The germline V gene has CDR1 SEHNR and CDR2 FQNEAQ (reference sequence). The CDR3 DNA is TGTGCCAGCAGCCAGCTAGCGGGGTTAGGTGGTAGAGAGACCCAGTACTTC. Its protein product is CASSQLAGLGGRETQYF. The full variable domain, completed using reference TRBV7-9 and TRBJ2-5, is DTGVSQNPRHKITKRGQNVTFRCDPISEHNRLYWYRQTLGQGPEFLTYFQNEAQLEKSRLLSDRFSAERPKGSFSTLEIQRTEQGDSAMYLCASSQLAGLGGRETQYFGPGTRLLVL.

The chain joins TRBV30 to TRBJ1-2; 7 nucleotides line up with TRBD1. Germline V gives CDR1 GTSNPN, CDR2 SVGIG (reference sequence). V lost 2 bases, J lost 2 bases, and 5 bases stayed unmatched. The CDR3 spans 14 residues. The CDR3 DNA reads TGTGCCTGGAGTCGAGACAGGGAGAACTATGGCTACACCTTC. Its translation is CAWSRDRENYGYTF. The full variable domain, rest sourced from reference TRBV30 and TRBJ1-2, is SQTIHQWPATLVQPVGSPLSLECTVEGTSNPNLYWYRQAAGRGLQLLFYSVGIGQISSEVPQNLSASRPQDRQFILSSKKLLLSDSGFYLCAWSRDRENYGYTFGSGTRLTVV.

This clone was counted once. The CDR3 DNA follows: TGTGCCAGCAGCTCGGGGACAGGTCTGCGCACAGATACGCAGTATTTT. Amino acid sequence: CASSSGTGLRTDTQYF. The rearrangement links TRBV11-1 to TRBJ2-3; 8 nucleotides agree with TRBD1. The CDR3 runs to 16 residues. Germline values: CDR1 SGHAT, CDR2 FQDESV (reference sequence). The V gene end was trimmed by 4 bases and the J gene end by 1 base; junction bases not matched to a gene: 7.